Listed below are T cell receptor beta chains from one sample, sequenced in a study of shared clonotypes between healthy human individuals. This table comes from immunoSEQ multiplex PCR, and its TCRdb copy is limited to in-frame clones, with some not included. The sample lists about 2.1 million clones, approximately 94% occurring once. The source material was naive CD8+ T cells from PBMCs. These receptors all stem from a man between 18 and 29 years old in good health. Some clones in this sample may be carry-over from other donors' samples. The CDR3 runs from the conserved cysteine through the conserved F or W. A D gene is named only where the DNA matches it firmly. The listing skips clone size in some rows; elsewhere it reads once, few, many or a size class.

>TRBJ2-7|NA|NA|TRBV6-1
CASSEWGLGSYEQYF
TGTGCCAGCAGTGAATGGGGTCTCGGGTCCTACGAGCAGTACTTC
>TRBJ1-3|TRBD1|NA|TRBV5-6
CASSSPGTGAGNTIYF
TGTGCCAGCAGCTCCCCTGGGACAGGGGCTGGAAACACCATATATTTT
>TRBJ2-2|NA|NA|TRBV6-5
CASEGPSRPGELFF
TGTGCCAGCGAGGGACCCTCACGCCCCGGGGAGCTGTTTTTT
>TRBJ2-3|NA|NA|TRBV7-2
CASTYLIVRGTDTQYF
TGTGCCAGCACTTACTTAATTGTCAGGGGAACAGATACGCAGTATTTT
>TRBJ2-1|TRBD2|NA|TRBV4-1
CASSQLAGGNNEQFF
TGCGCCAGCAGCCAACTAGCGGGAGGGAACAATGAGCAGTTCTTC
>TRBJ2-3|NA|NA|TRBV15
CATSRGTTSTDTQYF
TGTGCCACCAGCAGAGGGACTACTAGCACAGATACGCAGTATTTT
>TRBJ2-3|NA|NA|TRBV18
CASSPAITFRRVNADTQYF
TGTGCCAGCTCACCCGCTATAACGTTCCGCAGGGTTAACGCAGATACGCAGTATTTT
>TRBJ2-1|TRBD2|NA|TRBV15
CATSREASGFNEQFF
TGTGCCACCAGCAGAGAGGCTAGCGGATTCAATGAGCAGTTCTTC
>TRBJ2-7|TRBD2|once|TRBV7-9
CASSLDISGRAYEQYF
TGTGCCAGCAGCTTAGACATCAGCGGGAGGGCCTACGAGCAGTACTTC
>TRBJ2-1|TRBD1|once|TRBV7-6
CASSETGGGTSVLTYNEQFF
TGTGCCAGCAGCGAGACAGGGGGCGGGACGTCTGTCCTTACCTACAATGAGCAGTTCTTC
>TRBJ1-4|NA|once|TRBV9
CASSPPGRTKLFF
TGTGCCAGCAGCCCCCCGGGACGGACAAAACTGTTTTTT
>TRBJ2-7|TRBD1|NA|TRBV9
CASSARQGAREQYF
TGTGCCAGCAGCGCCCGACAGGGGGCGCGGGAGCAGTACTTC
>TRBJ2-7|TRBD2|NA|TRBV9
CASSLSRGGEQYF
TGTGCCAGCAGCCTCAGTCGGGGGGGCGAGCAGTACTTC
>TRBJ2-1|NA|NA|TRBV19
CASRVAGYNEQFF
TGTGCCAGTAGGGTGGCGGGGTACAATGAGCAGTTCTTC
>TRBJ2-1|NA|NA|TRBV4-2
CASSAAAYNEQFF
TGTGCCAGCAGCGCTGCGGCCTACAATGAGCAGTTCTTC
>TRBJ2-6|NA|NA|TRBV5-4
CASSFLGAGANVLTF
TGTGCCAGCAGCTTCTTAGGGGCTGGGGCCAACGTCCTGACTTTC
>TRBJ2-2|TRBD2|NA|TRBV10-1
CASSESNFRTSGKVSTGELFF
TGCGCCAGCAGTGAGTCTAACTTTCGGACTAGCGGGAAGGTATCCACCGGGGAGCTGTTTTTT
>TRBJ2-7|NA|NA|TRBV6-6
CASSYSGGTYEQYF
TGTGCCAGCAGTTACTCGGGGGGAACCTACGAGCAGTACTTC
>TRBJ2-7|TRBD1|NA|TRBV7-9
CASSLGLPGQAPYF
TGTGCCAGCAGCTTAGGACTCCCGGGACAGGCGCCGTACTTC
>TRBJ1-2|NA|NA|TRBV4-1
CASSQARYYGYTF
TGCGCCAGCAGCCAAGCCCGGTACTATGGCTACACCTTC
>TRBJ2-3|NA|NA|TRBV9
CASSLAGVDTQYF
TGTGCCAGCAGCCTGGCAGGGGTGGATACGCAGTATTTT
>TRBJ2-1|NA|NA|TRBV7-9
CASSFRGSREDEQFF
TGTGCCAGCAGCTTTAGGGGGTCCAGGGAGGATGAGCAGTTCTTC
>TRBJ2-7|NA|NA|TRBV27
CASGYGANGQYF
TGTGCCAGCGGCTATGGCGCAAACGGGCAGTACTTC
>TRBJ2-5|TRBD2|NA|TRBV9
CASSGRTSGLETQYF
TGTGCCAGCAGCGGGCGGACTAGCGGGTTGGAGACCCAGTACTTC
>TRBJ1-3|TRBD1|NA|TRBV10-3
CATAETGSGNTIYF
TGTGCCACGGCGGAGACAGGGTCTGGAAACACCATATATTTT
>TRBJ1-1|TRBD1|NA|TRBV10-3
CAIGRQGARNTEAFF
TGTGCCATCGGGCGACAGGGGGCGCGAAACACTGAAGCTTTCTTT